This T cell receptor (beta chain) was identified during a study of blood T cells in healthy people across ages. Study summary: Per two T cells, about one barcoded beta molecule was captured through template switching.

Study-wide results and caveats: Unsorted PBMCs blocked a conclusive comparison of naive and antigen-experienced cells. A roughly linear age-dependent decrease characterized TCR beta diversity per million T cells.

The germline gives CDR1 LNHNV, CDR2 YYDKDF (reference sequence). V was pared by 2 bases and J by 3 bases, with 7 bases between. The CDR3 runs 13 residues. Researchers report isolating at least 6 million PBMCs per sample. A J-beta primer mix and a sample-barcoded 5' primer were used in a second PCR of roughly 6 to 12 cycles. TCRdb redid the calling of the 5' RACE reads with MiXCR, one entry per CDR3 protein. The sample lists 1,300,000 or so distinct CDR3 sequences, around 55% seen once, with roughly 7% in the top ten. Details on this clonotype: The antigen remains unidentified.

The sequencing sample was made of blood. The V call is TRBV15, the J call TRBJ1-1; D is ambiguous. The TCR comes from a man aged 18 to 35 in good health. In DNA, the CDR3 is TGTGCCACCAGCAGACAATATCACACTGAAGCTTTCTTT. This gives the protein CATSRQYHTEAFF. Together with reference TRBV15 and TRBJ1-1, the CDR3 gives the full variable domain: DAMVIQNPRYQVTQFGKPVTLSCSQTLNHNVMYWYQQKSSQAPKLLFHYYDKDFNNEADTPDNFQSRRPNTSFCFLDIRSPGLGDTAMYLCATSRQYHTEAFFGQGTRLTVV.